This is a list of T cell receptor beta chains from one sample in a study of T cell responses to AZD1222 COVID-19 vaccine. Some clones are missing from TCRdb's copy, which holds only in-frame ones; the method was immunoSEQ multiplex PCR. The sample has around 120,000 clones; about 90% are singletons. The sample consisted of peripheral blood, taken on day 0 of AZD1222 vaccination. The source of these receptors is an adult in good health. Each CDR3 is given without its conserved first and last residue. The order of the fields is J gene, V gene, CDR3 protein.

TRBJ1-3,TRBV11-2,ASSLGFTAQATGNTIY
TRBJ2-2,TRBV27,ASSLSLTGTGELF
TRBJ2-2,TRBV2,ASSESGGEGDGELF
TRBJ2-2,TRBV11-2,ASSLPLAGSAGELF
TRBJ2-6,TRBV18,ASSVVTGGESGANVLT
TRBJ1-5,TRBV18,ASSPVGPPYSNQPQH
TRBJ2-5,TRBV12-3/TRBV12-4,ASRQGLETQY
TRBJ2-7,TRBV6-5,ASGPGRGLGYEQY
TRBJ2-1,TRBV12-1,ASSFSGGANEQF
TRBJ2-1,TRBV15,ATSRGIFRDSSYNEQF
TRBJ2-2,TRBV19,ASSTRELTGELF
TRBJ2-5,TRBV6-2/TRBV6-3,ASSHGQGRQETQY
TRBJ2-1,TRBV2,ASSEWRGDRNEQF
TRBJ2-1,TRBV27,ASSYGFNEQF
TRBJ1-6,TRBV7-9,ASSIRDRNSPLH
TRBJ1-2,TRBV9,ASSVGGYGYT
TRBJ2-3,TRBV5-1,ASSSQQGAGDTQY
TRBJ1-5,TRBV5-6,ASSFTSGLTQPQH
TRBJ1-1,TRBV19,ASSRTGGDTEAF
TRBJ2-7,TRBV7-6,ASSRGTGAYEQY
TRBJ1-1,TRBV20-1,SGQSNTEAF
TRBJ1-4,TRBV6-5,ASSSSRGRSEKLF
TRBJ2-7,TRBV2,ASSGETGRNEQY
TRBJ2-5,TRBV5-1,ASSNGMQAQY
TRBJ2-3,TRBV6-5,ASSKRQGTDTQY
TRBJ1-4,TRBV7-9,ASSLDRESNEKLF
TRBJ1-2,TRBV25-1,ASRRTGESGYT
TRBJ1-1,TRBV11-2,ASSDLVGWGAF
TRBJ2-7,TRBV28,AINTPGRGTYEQY
TRBJ1-5,TRBV6-6,ASRTGGDQPQH
TRBJ1-3,TRBV14,ASSQDNRGGNTIY
TRBJ1-5,TRBV2,ASSGGNDHPQH
TRBJ1-1,TRBV5-1,ASTKGTMNTEAF
TRBJ2-7,TRBV19,ASSIYAGKLTYEQY
TRBJ2-5,TRBV30,AWTTRDLVETQY
TRBJ2-1,TRBV5-5,ASSKGLARNEQF
TRBJ1-1,TRBV24-1,ATSDFSTGLAF
TRBJ1-3,TRBV6-5,ASSYSRTTSGNTIY
TRBJ1-2,TRBV10-3,AISGGFSNYGYT
TRBJ2-2,TRBV27,ASRTGSAGELF
TRBJ2-7,TRBV6-5,ASSYEQGSYEQY
TRBJ2-7,TRBV12-3/TRBV12-4,ASSFIPGEQY
TRBJ1-1,TRBV12-5,ASAGVAAIEAF
TRBJ2-5,TRBV7-2,ASSPLAGGVETQY
TRBJ1-2,TRBV19,ASSTPGQGSRT
TRBJ2-7,TRBV5-1,ASSLEASIRY
TRBJ2-3,TRBV7-8,ASSRPEADTQY
TRBJ1-1,TRBV7-2,ASSAPRDKINTEAF
TRBJ1-5,TRBV28,ASNPSQGAWQPQH
TRBJ1-1,TRBV27,ASSQRPGSTEAF